This paragraph reports one T cell receptor (beta chain). Its antigen is unknown. Method: immunoSEQ multiplex PCR; TCRdb's copy keeps in-frame clones and lacks some. The table has tens of thousands of clones, almost 80% seen once. This sample was included in a study of T cells in narcolepsy. Study summary: Healthy controls were enrolled alongside patients with narcolepsy type 1 or type 2.

The germline CDR1 and CDR2 sequences are SGHTS and YDEGEE. V was clipped by 3 bases and J by 8 bases, with 15 bases between them. This CDR3 contains 14 residues. General observations from the study: Same-patient CSF and blood CD4+ T cell clonotypes included HCRT-specific and TRIB2-specific autoreactive ones. In some patient and control memory CD4+ samples, autoreactive clones were absent.

The specimen was memory (CD45RA-) CD4+ T cells from blood. The sequence was collected from a human donor in good health. This chain links TRBV5-8 with TRBJ2-1; tentative D call: TRBD2 (6 bases). CDR3 loop: CASSSGTWFDEQFF. Here the CDR3 DNA reads TGTGCCAGCAGCTCCGGGACTTGGTTTGATGAGCAGTTCTTC.